These T cell receptor beta chains were read from a single sample in a study of blood T cell repertoires in COVID-19. Assay: immunoSEQ multiplex PCR; the TCRdb copy retains only in-frame clones and omits some. The profile covers about 160,000 clones, with 78% appearing a single time and 14% taken by the ten largest. The sample was peripheral blood. The source of these receptors is a woman at least 80 years old with acute or convalescent COVID-19. Each CDR3 is given with its conserved first and last residue. Fields, in order: J gene, clone size, V gene, D gene, CDR3 DNA, CDR3 protein. A D gene is named only where the DNA matches it firmly. The size of a clone is reported for some rows only, either as once, few or many, or as a class for expanded clones.

TRBJ2-2 . TRBV11-2 . TGTGCCAGCAGCCCCCTTCTGAGGGAGAGGAAAACCGGGGAGCTGTTTTTT CASSPLLRERKTGELFF
TRBJ2-1 . TRBV2 TRBD1 TGTGCCAGCAGGACCGGGACAGGGGCCTACAATGAGCAGTTCTTC CASRTGTGAYNEQFF
TRBJ1-2 . TRBV19 . TGTGCCAGTAGTATAGACAGGGGCTATGGCTACACCTTC CASSIDRGYGYTF
TRBJ2-7 . TRBV12-3/TRBV12-4 . TGTGCCAGCAGCCAGACATACTACGAGCAGTACTTC CASSQTYYEQYF
TRBJ2-3 . TRBV2 TRBD1 TGTGCCAGCAGTGGACGGACAGGGGCCGGAGATACGCAGTATTTT CASSGRTGAGDTQYF
TRBJ2-2 . TRBV4-1 TRBD2 TGCGCCAGCAGCCAAGTTGTTATGTCTAGCGGGGGGTTCGGCACCGGGGAGCTGTTTTTT CASSQVVMSSGGFGTGELFF
TRBJ2-7 . TRBV28 TRBD2 TGTGCCAGCAGACCCGGGACTAGCTACGAGCAGTACTTC CASRPGTSYEQYF
TRBJ2-5 . TRBV18 . TGTGCCAGCTCGGACCCGGGGTCAGAGACCCAGTACTTC CASSDPGSETQYF
TRBJ1-5 . TRBV7-2 . TGTGCCAGCAGCTTACGGGACTCCAATCAGCCCCAGCATTTT CASSLRDSNQPQHF
TRBJ1-2 . TRBV7-9 TRBD1 TGTGCCAGCACCATCTTTCCGAGGACAGGGGTTGGCTACACCTTC CASTIFPRTGVGYTF
TRBJ1-5 . TRBV15 . TGTGCCACCAGCAGAGGGTTGGGGGGTCAGCCCCAGCATTTT CATSRGLGGQPQHF
TRBJ1-5 many TRBV28 . TGTGCCAGCACCGCAACAGGGCTGGGTTATCAGCCCCAGCATTTT CASTATGLGYQPQHF
TRBJ1-5 many TRBV6-1 TRBD1 TGTGCCAGCAGTGATTACAGGGGGCAAAGTCAGCCCCAGCATTTT CASSDYRGQSQPQHF
TRBJ2-7 . TRBV24-1 . TGTGCCACCAGTGATCGACAGGAGCAGTACTTC CATSDRQEQYF
TRBJ2-1 . TRBV6-5 TRBD2 TGTGCCAGCAGTTCTCCGCGGGGGTTGGGCAATGAGCAGTTCTTC CASSSPRGLGNEQFF
TRBJ1-3 . TRBV3-1/TRBV3-2 . TGTGCCAGCAGCCGGTTTACAGGGACTGGAAACACCATATATTTT CASSRFTGTGNTIYF
TRBJ2-6 . TRBV11-3 . TGTGCCAGCGGGCATAATCCTGGGGCCAACGTCCTGACTTTC CASGHNPGANVLTF